The 23 T cell receptor beta chains below were found in one sample sequenced in a study of OX40 agonist ivuxolimab in advanced cancers. Generated by immunoSEQ multiplex PCR, the TCRdb table keeps only in-frame clones and is missing some. The sample lists some 76,000 clones; 86% were seen once. Sequencing was performed on CD4+ or CD8+ T cells sorted from blood, taken in a trial of the OX40 agonist ivuxolimab. All receptors come from an adult with an advanced solid tumor such as melanoma, head and neck, liver or kidney cancer.

Here the CDR3 reads CASSPRDRGYEQYF. In DNA, the CDR3 is TGTGCCAGCTCACCGCGGGACAGGGGTTACGAGCAGTACTTC. The rearrangement uses TRBV18 and TRBJ2-7; 10 bases are a match to TRBD1. V lost 3 bases, J lost 4 bases, and 3 bases stayed unmatched. Germline V gene sequence: CDR1 KGHSH, CDR2 LQKENI. CDR3 length equals 14 residues.

V gene TRBV7-9 combines with J gene TRBJ1-1; no reliable D call. The V and J ends lost 5 bases and 0 bases respectively, with 7 bases between them. The CDR3 runs to 13 residues. Germline assignment: CDR1 SEHNR and CDR2 FQNEAQ (reference sequence). The CDR3 here is CASSRNMNTEAFF. The CDR3 DNA reads TGTGCCAGCAGCCGCAACATGAACACTGAAGCTTTCTTT.

V usage is TRBV10-2 and J usage is TRBJ2-7; 7 bases match TRBD1. CDR3 length: 13 amino acids. The germline CDR1 and CDR2 sequences are WSHSY and SAAADI. J gave up 5 bases and V 7 bases, and 8 bases lay outside the gene matches. CDR3 region: CASTPGTANEQYF. DNA for the CDR3: TGCGCCAGCACTCCAGGGACAGCCAACGAGCAGTACTTC.

The V call is TRBV4-2, the J call TRBJ2-5, with TRBD1 as a possible D gene (6 bases). Germline V gene lookup returns CDR1 LGHNA and CDR2 YNFKEQ. The CDR3 length is 14 residues. Trimming took off 1 base at V and 5 bases at J, with 11 bases between the two ends. This CDR3 is CASSQVTGSETQYF. The CDR3 region has the DNA TGTGCCAGCAGCCAAGTTACAGGGAGTGAGACCCAGTACTTC.

Comments on this clone: The junction departs from the called germline gene at one end, perhaps through a read error. The chain has TRBV18 and TRBJ2-7; weak D call: TRBD1 (6 bases). Germline V lookup: CDR1 KGHSH, CDR2 LQKENI. There are 9 residues in the CDR3. CDR3 loop: CRGSYEQYF. As DNA, the CDR3 is TGCAGGGGAAGCTACGAGCAGTACTTC.

The V and J genes are TRBV4-2 and TRBJ2-1; 7 positions agree with TRBD1. The CDR3 extends over 16 amino acids. V lost 0 bases to trimming and J lost 8 bases; unmatched junction nucleotides: 10. Germline V gene lookup returns CDR1 LGHNA and CDR2 YNFKEQ. CDR3 DNA sequence: TGTGCCAGCAGCCAAGAAGGGACAGCCCCTTGGTATGAGCAGTTCTTC. Amino acids: CASSQEGTAPWYEQFF.

The rearrangement joins TRBV19 to TRBJ2-3; D perhaps matches TRBD2 (6 bases). The CDR3 consists of 12 residues. V lost 5 bases to trimming and J lost 5 bases, with 8 bases between them. Germline V gene data show CDR1 as LNHDA and CDR2 as SQIVND (reference sequence). The CDR3 DNA reads as TGTGCCAGTAGTCGGGGGAGAGATACGCAGTATTTT. Its protein product is CASSRGRDTQYF.

In nucleotides, the CDR3 is TGCGCCAGCAGCTTGGCGCGAATGAACACTGAAGCTTTCTTT. This sequence encodes CASSLARMNTEAFF. The chain is built from TRBV5-1 and TRBJ1-1; no reliable D call. With 0 bases removed from V and 0 bases from J, the gap between germline ends came to 6 bases. The CDR3 runs 14 residues. Germline V gene sequence: CDR1 SGHRS, CDR2 YFSETQ.

The genes are TRBV7-9 and TRBJ2-7, with 9 bases matching TRBD1. The CDR3 extends over 14 amino acids. V shed 6 bases, J shed 4 bases, and the junction held 7 bases outside the gene matches. Germline V gene data show CDR1 as SEHNR and CDR2 as FQNEAQ (reference sequence). The CDR3 DNA reads TGTGCCAGCAGACCCGGGACAGGGAGATACGAGCAGTACTTC. It yields the protein CASRPGTGRYEQYF.

The chain is built from TRBV5-4 and TRBJ2-1, with TRBD2 identical over 7 bases. V was clipped by 0 bases and J by 9 bases; unmatched bases: 6. Germline loops: CDR1 SGHNT, CDR2 YYREEE (reference sequence). The length of the CDR3 is 14 residues. This chain's CDR3 is CASSLERGRTEQFF. CDR3 in DNA: TGTGCCAGCAGCTTGGAGCGGGGCCGTACTGAGCAGTTCTTC.

Written as DNA, the CDR3 is TGTGCCAGTAGCGTCGGACGGCCGGTCTATAATTCACCCCTCCACTTT. It codes for CASSVGRPVYNSPLHF. The chain employs TRBV19 and TRBJ1-6; D gene ambiguous. V lost 6 bases, J lost 3 bases, and 15 bases lay in between. CDR3 length equals 16 residues. The germline V gene encodes CDR1 LNHDA and CDR2 SQIVND (reference sequence).

This chain connects TRBV5-4 to TRBJ2-3; a possible D gene is TRBD2 (7 bases). Germline V gene lookup returns CDR1 SGHNT and CDR2 YYREEE (reference sequence). The CDR3 is 17 amino acids. V was pared by 4 bases and J by 6 bases, with 24 bases between. The CDR3 region is CASSPPGGGRRLDTQYF. CDR3 DNA sequence: TGTGCCAGCAGCCCCCCGGGGGGCGGGAGAAGATTGGATACGCAGTATTTT.

V gene TRBV2 combines with J gene TRBJ1-5, with D unclear. CDR1 SNHLY and CDR2 FYNNEI come from the germline V gene. This CDR3 has 13 amino acids. V shed 8 bases and J shed 7 bases, with 15 bases lying between them. In DNA form, the CDR3 reads TGTGCCAGCGCTCGCACTCCCTGGCAGCCCCAGCATTTT. Amino acids: CASARTPWQPQHF.

This rearrangement joins TRBV4-1 to TRBJ1-1; no firm D call. The CDR3 totals 13 residues. From germline, CDR1 is MGHRA and CDR2 YSYEKL. V was pared by 1 base and J by 1 base, with 4 bases between. The CDR3 DNA follows: TGCGCCAGCAGCCAAGGGGGGAACACTGAAGCTTTCTTT. Its translation: CASSQGGNTEAFF.

The V and J genes are TRBV4-1 and TRBJ1-2, with D uncertain. Germline V lookup: CDR1 MGHRA, CDR2 YSYEKL. This CDR3 region has 16 residues. V was trimmed by 4 bases and J by 0 bases, leaving 15 bases between them. CDR3 amino acids: CASSPTVGRANYGYTF. For the CDR3, the DNA is TGCGCCAGCAGCCCCACGGTTGGCAGAGCTAACTATGGCTACACCTTC.

The chain is built from TRBV7-2 and TRBJ2-7; 11 nucleotides agree with TRBD2. J lost 7 bases, V lost 5 bases, and 7 bases had no gene match. The CDR3 contains 14 residues. Looked up from germline, CDR1 is SGHTA and CDR2 is FQGNSA. CDR3 region: CASSVLAGGQEQYF. In DNA, the CDR3 is TGTGCCAGCAGCGTGTTAGCGGGGGGGCAGGAGCAGTACTTC.

The chain has TRBV14 and TRBJ2-3; TRBD2 agrees at 9 bases. V trimming: 3 bases; J trimming: 6 bases; junction bases outside the gene matches: 4. Per the germline V gene, CDR1 is SGHDN and CDR2 is FVKESK. The CDR3 extends over 14 amino acids. The CDR3 spells CASSQLAGDDTQYF. CDR3 DNA: TGTGCCAGCAGCCAGTTAGCGGGGGACGATACGCAGTATTTT.

V and J are TRBV4-2 and TRBJ1-2; D may be TRBD1 (5 bases). Germline CDR1 reads LGHNA; CDR2 reads YNFKEQ. The CDR3 runs 16 residues. The V gene lost 1 base and the J gene lost 5 bases, with 17 bases spanning the gap. CDR3 in amino acids: CASSQAHRDPRYGYTF. In DNA form, the CDR3 reads TGTGCCAGCAGCCAAGCCCACCGGGACCCGAGGTATGGCTACACCTTC.

This rearrangement joins TRBV30 to TRBJ2-7; D is undetermined. Looked up from germline, CDR1 is GTSNPN and CDR2 is SVGIG (reference sequence). This CDR3 has 12 amino acids. V was cut by 0 bases and J by 3 bases, with 6 bases left in between. The DNA for the CDR3 is TGTGCCTGGAGTGTGTCTAGCTACGAGCAGTACTTC. Its protein is CAWSVSSYEQYF.

The chain joins TRBV5-5 to TRBJ2-7; perhaps TRBD2 as D (5 bases). V was pared by 4 bases and J by 2 bases, with 13 bases between. Germline lookup yields CDR1 SGHKS and CDR2 YYEKEE (reference sequence). The CDR3 length is 14 residues. This CDR3 is CASSRGDFTYEQYF. The CDR3 DNA reads TGTGCCAGCAGCCGGGGAGACTTTACCTACGAGCAGTACTTC.

This chain links TRBV30 with TRBJ2-2, with D possibly TRBD2 on 6 matching bases. The V and J ends lost 2 bases and 6 bases respectively, with 13 bases between them. Germline V lookup: CDR1 GTSNPN, CDR2 SVGIG (reference sequence). CDR3 length: 14 amino acids. The CDR3 protein is CAWSYRTISGELFF. In nucleotides, the CDR3 is TGTGCCTGGAGTTACCGGACTATTTCCGGGGAGCTGTTTTTT.

The J gene is TRBJ2-7, the V gene TRBV14, with 8 bases fitting TRBD2. The CDR3 sequence is 15 residues long. V trimming: 4 bases; J trimming: 3 bases; junction bases outside the gene matches: 8. Germline CDR1 and CDR2: SGHDN and FVKESK. Here the CDR3 reads CASSPSGTSYYEQYF. CDR3 sequence (DNA): TGTGCCAGCAGCCCCTCCGGGACTAGTTACTACGAGCAGTACTTC.

V usage is TRBV27 and J usage is TRBJ1-3, with D maybe TRBD1 (6 bases). There are 15 residues in the CDR3. Germline CDR1 MNHEY, CDR2 SMNVEV (reference sequence). The V end lost 3 bases, the J end lost 2 bases, and 11 bases lay between the germline ends. DNA of the CDR3: TGTGCCAGCAGTTTGAGGGGGGGCACTGGAAACACCATATATTTT. It codes for CASSLRGGTGNTIYF.